These 16 T cell receptor beta chains were sequenced from one sample in a study of beta chain features in type 1 diabetes. Sequencing targeted expressed TCRB transcripts, as all isolated RNA had been reverse transcribed. Clones were sequenced by immunoSEQ multiplex PCR, and TCRdb holds only the in-frame ones, with some missing. This sample has some 350,000 clones, with roughly 14% found just once. These receptors' antigens are unknown. Overall study findings and caveats: Type 1 diabetes patients had moderately but significantly shorter TCRB CDR3s in all four CD4+ subsets.

What was sequenced was naive CD4+ T cells from blood. The source is a woman aged 18 to 35 with type 1 diabetes.

This clone turned up a few times. V is TRBV18 and J is TRBJ1-2; D is unresolved. There are 14 residues in the CDR3. Germline V lookup: CDR1 KGHSH, CDR2 LQKENI. The germline V and J ends were trimmed by 0 bases and 7 bases, with 12 bases remaining between them. The CDR3 protein is CASSPPMGPSGYTF. Here the CDR3 DNA reads TGTGCCAGCTCACCACCTATGGGCCCTTCTGGCTACACCTTC.

In its sample, this clone was seen a few times. CDR3 in DNA: TGTGCCAGCAGCTTAGGCCTAACTGGGCGGACCACAGGGAATGAGCAGTTCTTC. This sequence encodes CASSLGLTGRTTGNEQFF. The V call is TRBV13, the J call TRBJ2-1; a weak D match, TRBD1 (6 bases). Germline V gene data show CDR1 as PRHDT and CDR2 as FYEKMQ (reference sequence). The CDR3 length is 18 residues. V lost 0 bases and J 7 bases, leaving 22 bases between the germline ends. Complete variable domain (other parts from reference TRBV13 and TRBJ2-1): AAGVIQSPRHLIKEKRETATLKCYPIPRHDTVYWYQQGPGQDPQFLISFYEKMQSDKGSIPDRFSAQQFSDYHSELNMSSLELGDSALYFCASSLGLTGRTTGNEQFFGPGTRLTVL.

As to this clone: Additional DNA sequences in this sample encode the identical CDR3. This chain joins TRBV29-1 and TRBJ1-1, with D possibly matching TRBD1 (6 bases). The ends were cut back, 6 bases at V and 0 bases at J, with 11 bases in the middle. CDR3 length equals 13 residues. Germline values: CDR1 SQVTM, CDR2 ANQGSEA. The CDR3 sequence is CSVGGRMNTEAFF. CDR3 bases: TGCAGCGTAGGGGGACGGATGAACACTGAAGCTTTCTTT.

This clone was seen a few times. V usage is TRBV7-2 and J usage is TRBJ2-1; 9 nucleotides align to TRBD2. CDR3 size: 15 residues. Germline V CDR1 and CDR2: SGHTA, FQGNSA. Germline trimming cut 7 bases from V and 3 bases from J; bases unmatched to any gene: 7. Here the CDR3 reads CASTPGTSFYNEQFF. CDR3 bases: TGTGCCAGCACCCCAGGGACTAGCTTCTACAATGAGCAGTTCTTC.

This clone was seen more than once but under ten times. The chain carries TRBV15 and TRBJ2-5, with TRBD1 matching over 7 bases. CDR3 length: 14 residues. Germline assignment: CDR1 LNHNV and CDR2 YYDKDF (reference sequence). The V segment lost 3 bases and the J segment 4 bases; nucleotides outside the gene matches: 5. For the CDR3, the DNA is TGTGCCACCAGCAGGACAGGGAAACTAGAGACCCAGTACTTC. Amino acid sequence: CATSRTGKLETQYF. Variable domain in full (rest from reference TRBV15 and TRBJ2-5): DAMVIQNPRYQVTQFGKPVTLSCSQTLNHNVMYWYQQKSSQAPKLLFHYYDKDFNNEADTPDNFQSRRPNTSFCFLDIRSPGLGDTAMYLCATSRTGKLETQYFGPGTRLLVL.

There are a few counts of this clone. V gene TRBV7-9 combines with J gene TRBJ1-4; 7 nucleotides match TRBD1. The CDR3 is 15 residues long. Trimming cost V 5 bases and J 10 bases; bases outside gene matches: 13. The V gene's germline CDR1 is SEHNR and CDR2 FQNEAQ (reference sequence). CDR3 nucleotide sequence: TGTGCCAGCAGCCCCGGACAGGCCGTTTCGGGAAAACTGTTTTTT. Its translation: CASSPGQAVSGKLFF.

This clone was found once. The chain employs TRBV27 and TRBJ1-1; 10 nucleotides line up with TRBD1. The CDR3 length is 17 residues. The germline CDR1 and CDR2 sequences are MNHEY and SMNVEV (reference sequence). J lost 2 bases, V lost 5 bases, and 11 bases had no gene match. The CDR3 bases are TGTGCCAGCAGTGCCCTCAAGGACAGGGGGAGAAACACTGAAGCTTTCTTT. This translates into CASSALKDRGRNTEAFF.

The sample holds a few counts of this clone. The chain is built from TRBV4-1 and TRBJ1-5, with a tentative D call TRBD1 (5 bases). This CDR3 spans 14 amino acids. Germline loops: CDR1 MGHRA, CDR2 YSYEKL. V lost 5 bases to trimming and J lost 3 bases, with 11 bases between them. Here the CDR3 DNA reads TGCGCCAGCAGCGGGGGACTTCCCAATCAGCCCCAGCATTTT. Encoded protein: CASSGGLPNQPQHF.

This clone was detected a few times. The chain couples TRBV19 to TRBJ2-1, with 9 bases matching TRBD2. V lost 6 bases to trimming and J lost 4 bases; unmatched junction nucleotides: 10. In germline, CDR1 is LNHDA, CDR2 SQIVND (reference sequence). The CDR3 runs 16 residues. CDR3 residues: CASSGRTSGLYNEQFF. In DNA, the CDR3 is TGTGCCAGTAGCGGAAGAACTAGCGGGTTATACAATGAGCAGTTCTTC.

This clone was detected a few times. Within the sample, other DNA sequences also encode this same CDR3. J is TRBJ2-5 and V is TRBV7-2, with a weak D call TRBD2 (5 bases). Trimming shortened V by 3 bases and J by 2 bases, and 10 bases separated the two germline ends. Germline V gene data show CDR1 as SGHTA and CDR2 as FQGNSA. The CDR3 runs to 14 residues. CDR3 DNA sequence: TGTGCCAGCAGCTTTCGCGGGTCGCAAGAGACCCAGTACTTC. It encodes CASSFRGSQETQYF.

The chain is built from TRBV5-1 and TRBJ1-1; 10 nucleotides match TRBD1. Germline V gene lookup returns CDR1 SGHRS and CDR2 YFSETQ. V lost 4 bases and J lost 5; bases outside the gene matches: 11. The CDR3 consists of 16 residues. The CDR3 nucleotides read TGCGCCAGCAGCCTCAGACAGGGGGCGTTGGATACTGAAGCTTTCTTT. It encodes CASSLRQGALDTEAFF.

The CDR3 bases are TGTGCCAGCAGCTTAGACAGGGGGCAGCCCCAGCATTTT. It translates to CASSLDRGQPQHF. V gene TRBV7-8 combines with J gene TRBJ1-5, with TRBD1 identical over 8 bases. J gave up 7 bases and V 1 base, and 0 bases lay outside the gene matches. The CDR3 is made up of 13 amino acids. CDR1 and CDR2 from the germline V gene are SGHVS and FQNEAQ.

This clone was picked up a small number of times. The V call is TRBV19, the J call TRBJ2-5, with TRBD1 matching 8 bases. The CDR3 has 14 residues. The germline gives CDR1 LNHDA, CDR2 SQIVND (reference sequence). V dropped 3 bases and J dropped 2; count of bases not matched to a gene: 2. The DNA for the CDR3 is TGTGCCAGTAGTATCGGGGACAGGCAAGAGACCCAGTACTTC. Translation gives CASSIGDRQETQYF.

This clone was counted only a few times. This chain uses TRBV29-1 with TRBJ1-5, with 8 bases identical to TRBD1. The CDR3 spans 14 residues. V trimming: 4 bases; J trimming: 5 bases; junction bases outside the gene matches: 7. Germline V gene data show CDR1 as SQVTM and CDR2 as ANQGSEA. CDR3 sequence reads: CSVGEGTGDQPQHF. The CDR3 bases are TGCAGCGTTGGGGAGGGGACAGGTGATCAGCCCCAGCATTTT.

The chain couples TRBV7-9 to TRBJ2-7; D gene ambiguous. The CDR3 is 12 amino acids. Germline assignment: CDR1 SEHNR and CDR2 FQNEAQ (reference sequence). V lost 1 base and J lost 5, with 6 bases in between. CDR3 coding DNA: TGTGCCAGCAGCTTAGTTAGTCACGAGCAGTACTTC. It is translated as CASSLVSHEQYF.

The chain uses TRBV4-3 and TRBJ2-2, with TRBD2 identical over 13 bases. J was trimmed by 1 base and V by 1 base; bases with no gene match: 6. The germline CDR1 and CDR2 sequences are LGHNA and YSLEER. This CDR3 spans 19 amino acids. CDR3 sequence (DNA): TGCGCCAGCAGCCAAGCCCTCGGGACTAGCGGGAAGAACACCGGGGAGCTGTTTTTT. Translated: CASSQALGTSGKNTGELFF.